This T cell receptor beta chain was identified during a study of beta chain features in type 1 diabetes. Cells sorted by CD45RO/CCR7/CD25/CD127/CD95/CD27 comprised CD4+ naive, central memory, regulatory and stem cell-like memory cells. This clone was seen a few times. Its antigen remains unknown. CDR1 SQVTM and CDR2 ANQGSEA come from the germline V gene. The length of the CDR3 is 14 residues. Trimming pared 6 bases from V and 2 bases from J, leaving 14 bases between. Broader study findings: Moderate but significant shortening of TCRB CDR3s was recorded in all four CD4+ subsets from Type 1 diabetes patients.

Reverse transcribing all isolated RNA meant expressed TCRB transcripts were sequenced. Repertoires were generated with immunoSEQ multiplex PCR, while TCRdb's copy carries only in-frame clones and drops some. The sample has 300,000 to 400,000 clones, 7% to 10% seen once. The V gene is TRBV29-1, the J gene TRBJ1-5; possibly TRBD1 for D (5 bases). Sequences were obtained from central memory CD4+ T cells from blood. The receptor's source is a young man with type 1 diabetes. In DNA, the CDR3 is TGCAGCGTACATGACAGCAACGGCAATCAGCCCCAGCATTTT. Its protein product is CSVHDSNGNQPQHF.